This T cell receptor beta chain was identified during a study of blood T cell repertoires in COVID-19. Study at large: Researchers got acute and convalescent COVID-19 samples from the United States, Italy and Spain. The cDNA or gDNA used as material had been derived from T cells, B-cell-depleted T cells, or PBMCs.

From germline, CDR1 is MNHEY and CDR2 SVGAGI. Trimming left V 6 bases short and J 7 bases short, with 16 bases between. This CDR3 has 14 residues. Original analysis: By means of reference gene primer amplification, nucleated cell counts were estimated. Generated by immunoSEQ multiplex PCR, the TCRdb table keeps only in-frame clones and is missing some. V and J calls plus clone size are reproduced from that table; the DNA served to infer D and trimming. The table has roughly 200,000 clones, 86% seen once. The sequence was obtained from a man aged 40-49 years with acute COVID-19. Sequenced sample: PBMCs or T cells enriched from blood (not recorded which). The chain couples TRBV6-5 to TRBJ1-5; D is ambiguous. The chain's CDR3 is CASRDTYAGQPQHF. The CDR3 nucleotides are TGTGCCAGCAGAGACACTTATGCGGGCCAGCCCCAGCATTTT.